This TCR beta chain was identified in a study of shared clonotypes between healthy human individuals. This clone came up a few times. Germline lookup yields CDR1 SGHDN and CDR2 FVKESK. The CDR3 loop spans 15 amino acids. Trimming took 2 bases from V and 4 from J, leaving 11 bases between them. Genomic DNA from each subset was divided evenly over several immunoSEQ plates. Assay used: immunoSEQ multiplex PCR; TCRdb lists only in-frame clones, some missing. The repertoire consists of fewer than 2.5 million clones, with 80% to 95% occurring once and the leading ten covering roughly 0.36%. The J gene is TRBJ1-4, the V gene TRBV14; D perhaps matches TRBD1 (5 bases). The sequenced material came from naive CD4+ T cells from PBMCs. Subset here: CD45RA+ positively selected. The source is a man between 18 and 29 years old in good health. Some clones in this sample may be carry-over from other donors' samples. The CDR3 spells CASSQPGRYNEKLFF. As DNA, the CDR3 is TGTGCCAGCAGCCAACCGGGACGGTATAATGAAAAACTGTTTTTT.